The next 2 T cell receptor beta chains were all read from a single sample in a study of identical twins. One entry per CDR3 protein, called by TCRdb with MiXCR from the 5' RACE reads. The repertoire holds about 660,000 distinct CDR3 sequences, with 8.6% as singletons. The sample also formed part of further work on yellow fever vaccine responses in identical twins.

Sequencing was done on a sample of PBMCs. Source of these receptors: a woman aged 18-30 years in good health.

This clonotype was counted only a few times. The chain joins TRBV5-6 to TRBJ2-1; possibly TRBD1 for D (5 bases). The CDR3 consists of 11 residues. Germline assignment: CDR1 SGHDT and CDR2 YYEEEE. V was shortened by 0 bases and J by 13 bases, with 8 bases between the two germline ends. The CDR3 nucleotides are TGTGCCAGCAGCTTGGCCAGGGTCCAGTTCTTC. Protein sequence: CASSLARVQFF.

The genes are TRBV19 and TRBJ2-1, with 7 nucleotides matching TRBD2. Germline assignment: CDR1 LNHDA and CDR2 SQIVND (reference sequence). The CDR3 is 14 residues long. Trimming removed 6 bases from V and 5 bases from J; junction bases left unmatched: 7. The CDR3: CASSPLATNNEQFF. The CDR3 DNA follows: TGTGCCAGTAGCCCACTAGCGACCAACAATGAGCAGTTCTTC.